This TCR beta chain was sequenced during a study of blood T cell repertoires in COVID-19 (dated by TCRdb to 2020 to 2022). Concerning the study at large: The collaborator samples originated in the United States, Italy and Spain and spanned the acute and convalescent phases of COVID-19. The material from the prospective study consisted of cDNA or gDNA derived from T cells, B-cell-depleted T cells, or PBMCs. Subjects who had been exposed to COVID-19, were actively infected with it, or had recovered from it provided the deeply sampled blood TCRbeta repertoires that made up the dataset. A freely available public database, intended as a resource for researchers studying the immune response to SARS-CoV-2, is where the repertoires were released. The samples were drawn from the first 160 participants of the ongoing ImmuneRACE study and from under 1,500 subjects provided by 6 global collaborators. Nearly every sample came with metadata listing a de-identified subject ID, COVID-19 status, age in years and sex. HLA class I and class II types, where available, came from metadata supplied by the sample provider rather than from assay-based typing.

TCRbeta CDR3 regions were amplified from genomic DNA using the immunoSEQ Assay, a bias-controlled multiplex PCR. In the original analysis: Within the assay, amplification of reference gene primers was used to estimate how many nucleated cells each sample contained. To quantify the absolute abundance of each unique TCRbeta CDR3 rearrangement, sequence reads were collapsed and filtered. For each sample, productive Simpson clonality was calculated by taking the square root of Simpson's diversity index across productive rearrangements. Drawn from immuneACCESS, this table holds only the in-frame rearrangements with V and J called that TCRdb kept. Clones are partly lost; checked studies trace under half to an unresolved V gene and leave the rest unexplained. The V and J calls and the clone size are those of that table, but D and trimming were determined from the DNA. The table for this sample lists about 88,000 clones; roughly 87% of them were counted only once. About 16% of the sample comes from the top ten.

Comments on this clone: Its cognate antigen has yet to be identified. Within one base of it there is no much larger clone, and no base qualities were kept.

Overall results and qualifications from the work: The amount of clinical and demographic metadata varied by source and participant and was provided uncurated.

Collaborating institutions collected whole blood in K2EDTA tubes following their own protocols. For TCRbeta analysis, collaborators shipped samples in one of three forms: frozen whole blood, isolated PBMCs, or DNA extracted from either of those sample types. This TCR derives from a male donor with acute or convalescent COVID-19. The sample taken for sequencing was peripheral blood.

The sequenced DNA is TGTGCCAGCGGTCAGGGGCGAGGATACTATGGCTACACCTTC. Translated, this gives CASGQGRGYYGYTF. This chain is built from TRBV28 and TRBJ1-2; TRBD1 is possibly the D segment (6 matching bases). Taken from the germline V gene, the CDR1 and CDR2 loops are MDHEN and SYDVKM. Measured from the cysteine to the phenylalanine, the CDR3 is 14 residues long. Here the CDR3 DNA is all that survives: 42 bases in frame from base 1. At the junction V is shortened by 8 bases and J by 3 bases, with 16 bases in between.